This T cell receptor (beta chain) was sequenced in a study of blood T cell repertoires in COVID-19. Turning to the study itself: Acute and convalescent COVID-19 specimens originated in the United States, Italy and Spain. The analysed material was cDNA or gDNA that came from T cells, B-cell-depleted T cells, or PBMCs.

Original processing notes: It was from reference gene primer amplification that nucleated cell counts were estimated. The protocol was immunoSEQ multiplex PCR, while the TCRdb copy is restricted to in-frame clones and leaves out a portion. Clone size and the V and J calls come from that table; the DNA yielded D and trimming. The sample records under 350,000 clones, 80% to 90% being singletons. Assignments of participants to cohorts depended upon their own reported clinical history. V was trimmed by 0 bases and J by 4 bases, leaving 15 bases between them. Germline values: CDR1 SGDLS, CDR2 YYNGEE. The CDR3 is made up of 16 amino acids.

The clonotype was recovered from a man aged 25-45 years who had recovered from COVID-19. Sequencing was done on a sample of PBMCs or T cells enriched from blood (not recorded which). The gene calls are TRBV9 and TRBJ2-3; possibly TRBD1 for D (6 bases). CDR3 sequence: CASSVEGRGLADTQYF. In DNA, the CDR3 is TGTGCCAGCAGCGTAGAGGGCAGGGGATTGGCAGATACGCAGTATTTT.